This is a list of T cell receptor beta chains from one sample in a study of neurological immune-mediated disorders. Each CDR3 protein is one row after TCRdb ran MiXCR on the 5' RACE reads. Of under 45,000 distinct CDR3 sequences in the sample, approximately 21% were seen once. The sequencing sample was made of PBMCs. The receptor set was obtained from a man between 60 and 75 years old with HTLV-1-associated myelopathy (HAM/TSP). CDR3s include the opening cysteine and the closing phenylalanine or tryptophan. The D gene is left open where the match is weak. A clone size is listed for some rows: how often the clone was seen (once, few, many), or a class if it is expanded.

TRBD2 | many | TRBJ2-3 | TRBV5-1 | 15 | TGCGCCAGCAGGTTTTCAGCGGGAGTCACAGATACGCAGTATTTT | CASRFSAGVTDTQYF
NA | many | TRBJ2-5 | TRBV5-1 | 15 | TGCGCCAGCAGCTTGGGAGGGAGGCGGATCGAGACCCAGTACTTC | CASSLGGRRIETQYF
NA | many | TRBJ2-5 | TRBV3-1 | 15 | TGTGCCAGCAGCCAAGATGTAGGGCCGTCGGGAAACCAGTACTTC | CASSQDVGPSGNQYF
NA | many | TRBJ1-3 | TRBV2 | 12 | TGTGCCAGCACACCCAAGCCCAACACCATATATTTT | CASTPKPNTIYF
TRBD1 | many | TRBJ1-5 | TRBV20-1 | 15 | TGCAGTGCTAGCGACGGGACAGGGAAGAATCAGCCCCAGCATTTT | CSASDGTGKNQPQHF
TRBD2 | many | TRBJ2-2 | TRBV18 | 14 | TGTGCCACCATTGGACTAGCGGAGACCGGGGAGCTGTTTTTT | CATIGLAETGELFF
NA | few | TRBJ2-7 | TRBV10-3 | 11 | TGTGCCATCAGTGAAGGATACGCGCAGTACTTC | CAISEGYAQYF
TRBD2 | many | TRBJ2-7 | TRBV7-9 | 16 | TGTGCCAGCAGCTTAGACGGCGGGAGATCATCCTACGAGCAGTACTTC | CASSLDGGRSSYEQYF
TRBD1 | NA | TRBJ2-1 | TRBV5-1 | 15 | TGCGCCAGCAGCCTGGGGACAGGGAGGGAATCTGAGCAGTTCTTC | CASSLGTGRESEQFF
TRBD2 | many | TRBJ2-5 | TRBV5-1 | 16 | TGCGCCAGCAGCCGAGGGACTAGCGGGAGTTGGGAGACCCAGTACTTC | CASSRGTSGSWETQYF
NA | many | TRBJ1-1 | TRBV5-1 | 15 | TGCGCCAGCAGCAAAGATGGGAACGTTTATTTTGAAGCTTTCTTT | CASSKDGNVYFEAFF
NA | NA | TRBJ2-7 | TRBV20-1 | 12 | TGCAGTGCTAGGTCAGCTCTCTACGAGCAGTACTTC | CSARSALYEQYF
NA | many | TRBJ1-2 | TRBV28 | 13 | TGTGCCAGCAGTTTCGGGCAGGGGCTTGGCTACACCTTC | CASSFGQGLGYTF
NA | NA | TRBJ2-1 | TRBV5-1 | 13 | TGCGCCAGCTGCGTACCCTCCCTAAATGAGCAGTTCTTC | CASCVPSLNEQFF
TRBD1 | many | TRBJ1-1 | TRBV19 | 13 | TGTGCCAGTGGGAGGGGGCGAGACACTGAAGCTTTCTTT | CASGRGRDTEAFF
TRBD2 | NA | TRBJ2-1 | TRBV20-1 | 15 | TGCAGTGCTCCTGGACTAGCGGGAGGCTACAATGAGCAGTTCTTC | CSAPGLAGGYNEQFF
NA | many | TRBJ1-4 | TRBV29-1 | 13 | TGCAGCGTTGAGGGCGGCTCTGGGGAAAAACTGTTTTTT | CSVEGGSGEKLFF
NA | many | TRBJ1-1 | TRBV11-2 | 14 | TGTGCCAGCAGCTTAGGGGGTAAGAACACTGAAGCTTTCTTT | CASSLGGKNTEAFF
NA | many | TRBJ2-1 | TRBV7-7 | 15 | TGTGCTAGCAGCTCCGACAGGTCATCCTACAATGAGCAGTTCTTC | CASSSDRSSYNEQFF
TRBD1 | many | TRBJ2-1 | TRBV7-2 | 15 | TGTGCCAGCAGCATACAGACAGGGGTCTCGAATGAGCAGTTCTTC | CASSIQTGVSNEQFF
TRBD1 | few | TRBJ1-4 | TRBV14 | 14 | TGTGCCAGCAGCCCCGGGACAGGGACTGAAAAACTGTTTTTT | CASSPGTGTEKLFF
NA | many | TRBJ2-4 | TRBV7-2 | 17 | TGTGCCAGCAGCTTAGCGTACGCAGGGAGAGCCAAAAACATTCAGTACTTC | CASSLAYAGRAKNIQYF
NA | many | TRBJ2-2 | TRBV10-1 | 15 | TGCGCCAGCAGTCAGGCATTGGGTGACACCGGGGAGCTGTTTTTT | CASSQALGDTGELFF
NA | many | TRBJ2-1 | TRBV5-8 | 17 | TGTGCCAGCAGCTTGGGATTCGGGGACCCTGATTCTGGGGGGCAGTTCTTC | CASSLGFGDPDSGGQFF
TRBD1 | NA | TRBJ2-7 | TRBV5-1 | 14 | TGCGCCAGCAGCTCTACCGGGACAGGGCTCGAGCAGTACTTC | CASSSTGTGLEQYF
NA | many | TRBJ1-4 | TRBV18 | 14 | TGTGCCAGCTCACCAGAACAGCTTAATGAAAAACTGTTTTTT | CASSPEQLNEKLFF
NA | many | TRBJ1-2 | TRBV5-1 | 14 | TGCGCCAGCAGCTTGGTACGGACTGAAGATGGCTACACCTTC | CASSLVRTEDGYTF